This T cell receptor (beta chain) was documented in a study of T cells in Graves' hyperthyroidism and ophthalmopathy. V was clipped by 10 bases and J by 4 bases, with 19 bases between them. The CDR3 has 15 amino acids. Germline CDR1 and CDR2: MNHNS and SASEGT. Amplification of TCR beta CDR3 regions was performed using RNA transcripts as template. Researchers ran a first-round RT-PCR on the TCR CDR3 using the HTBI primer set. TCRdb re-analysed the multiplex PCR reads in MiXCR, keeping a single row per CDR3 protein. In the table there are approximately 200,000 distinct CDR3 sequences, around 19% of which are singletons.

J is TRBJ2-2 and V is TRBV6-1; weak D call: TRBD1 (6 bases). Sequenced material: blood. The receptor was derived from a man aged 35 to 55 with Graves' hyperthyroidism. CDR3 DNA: TGTGCCAACAGCCCGGTCAGGGGCGGCACCGGGGAGCTGTTTTTT. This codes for CANSPVRGGTGELFF.